This T cell receptor beta chain came from a study of cytomegalovirus exposure and HLA in healthy donors. The study, taken as a whole, reports: Diagnosis of cytomegalovirus status made by the classifier reportedly showed high specificity and sensitivity. The investigators catalogued 164 TCR beta chains as cytomegalovirus-associated. It was only CMV serostatus that was available as immune exposure information. The study carried out a later analysis of TCR beta sequences. It associated about 15,000 of them with specific HLA alleles at a false discovery rate of 0.05.

The V and J ends lost 6 bases and 0 bases respectively, with 12 bases between them. CDR3 size: 15 residues. Looked up from germline, CDR1 is LNHDA and CDR2 is SQIVND (reference sequence). Turning to this clone: The antigen is undetermined.

PCR used 60 Vbeta primers and 13 Jbeta primers. The repertoire was sequenced with immunoSEQ multiplex PCR; TCRdb's copy has only in-frame clones and lacks some. The table lists some 150,000 clones, 82% of them singletons. The V call is TRBV19, the J call TRBJ1-5, with a possible D match to TRBD1 (5 bases). Sequenced: PBMCs. The origin of this receptor is a woman aged 50 to 60 in good health and CMV-seropositive. The CDR3 DNA sequence: TGTGCCAGTAGCCCGACAGATTATAGCAATCAGCCCCAGCATTTT. Residues: CASSPTDYSNQPQHF. The full variable domain, with the rest looked up from reference TRBV19 and TRBJ1-5, is DGGITQSPKYLFRKEGQNVTLSCEQNLNHDAMYWYRQDPGQGLRLIYYSQIVNDFQKGDIAEGYSVSREKKESFPLTVTSAQKNPTAFYLCASSPTDYSNQPQHFGDGTRLSIL.